This T cell receptor (beta chain) was recorded in a study of T-cell memory formation after mild COVID-19. Study overall: TCR clusters mostly belonged to single donors. The study, taken as a whole, reports: Clones shrinking between day 15 and 85 showed a balanced CD4/CD8 split, and those that grew later tilted toward CD4+. CM and EM subsets held most contracting CD4+ clones; EMRA held CD8+ ones. Pre-infection memory contained some responding clones, which suggested that cross-reactive memory had joined.

Points on this clonotype: Its specificity is unknown.

This CDR3 is built from 16 residues. Trimming stripped 3 bases from V and 3 bases from J, with 15 bases between. Germline CDR1 and CDR2: SGHRS and YFSETQ. Each CDR3 protein is one row after TCRdb ran MiXCR on the 5' RACE reads. This table has under 250,000 distinct CDR3 sequences, over 9% appearing once. The sequenced sample was PBMCs or a T cell subset sorted from them (not recorded which). V usage is TRBV5-1 and J usage is TRBJ1-4; D remains ambiguous. The source of this sequence is a man younger than 30 who had mild COVID-19 (a few samples of this study predate the infection). Cell type and time point are not known. The CDR3 DNA is TGCGCCAGCAGCTCGAGTGCTCAGGCCTCTAATGAAAAACTGTTTTTT. It codes for CASSSSAQASNEKLFF.